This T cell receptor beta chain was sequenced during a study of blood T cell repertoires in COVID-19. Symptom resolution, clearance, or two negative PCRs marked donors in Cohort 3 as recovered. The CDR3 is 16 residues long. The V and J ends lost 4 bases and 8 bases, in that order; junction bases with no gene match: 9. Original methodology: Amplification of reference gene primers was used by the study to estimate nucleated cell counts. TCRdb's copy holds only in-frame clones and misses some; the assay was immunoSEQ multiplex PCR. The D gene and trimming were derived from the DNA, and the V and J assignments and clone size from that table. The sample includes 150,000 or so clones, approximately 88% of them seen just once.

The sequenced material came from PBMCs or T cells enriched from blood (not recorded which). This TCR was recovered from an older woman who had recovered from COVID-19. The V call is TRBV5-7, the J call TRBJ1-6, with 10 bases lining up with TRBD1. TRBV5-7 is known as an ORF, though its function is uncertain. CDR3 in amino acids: CASSAQGQGMDSPLHF. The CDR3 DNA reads TGTGCCAGCAGCGCCCAGGGACAGGGGATGGATTCACCCCTCCACTTT.